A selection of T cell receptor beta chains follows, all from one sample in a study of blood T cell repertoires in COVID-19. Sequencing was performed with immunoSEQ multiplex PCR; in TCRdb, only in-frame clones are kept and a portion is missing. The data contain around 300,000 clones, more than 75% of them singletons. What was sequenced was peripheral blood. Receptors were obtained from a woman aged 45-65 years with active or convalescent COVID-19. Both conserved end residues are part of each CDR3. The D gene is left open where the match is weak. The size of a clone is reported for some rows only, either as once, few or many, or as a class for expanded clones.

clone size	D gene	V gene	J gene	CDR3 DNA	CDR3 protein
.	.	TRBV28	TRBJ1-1	TGTGCCAGCAGTTTGGACTGGGAAACTGAAGCTTTCTTT	CASSLDWETEAFF
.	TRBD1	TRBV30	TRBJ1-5	TGTGCCTGGAGTGTAAGTAGGACAGGGGGCGCGAGCAATCAGCCCCAGCATTTT	CAWSVSRTGGASNQPQHF
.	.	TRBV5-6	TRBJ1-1	TGTGCCAGCGAAAACCTCAGGGAAGGCACTGAAGCTTTCTTT	CASENLREGTEAFF
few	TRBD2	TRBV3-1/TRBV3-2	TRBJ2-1	TGTGCCAGCAGCCCTACGGGACTAGCGGGGAACAATGAGCAGTTCTTC	CASSPTGLAGNNEQFF
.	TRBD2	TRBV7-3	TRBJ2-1	TGTGCCAGCAGCTTACCGACAAGCGGGGGGCGTCTCGATGAGCAGTTCTTC	CASSLPTSGGRLDEQFF
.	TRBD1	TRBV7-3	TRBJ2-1	TGTGCCAGCAGCTTAACGCTACAGGGGTACAATGAGCAGTTCTTC	CASSLTLQGYNEQFF
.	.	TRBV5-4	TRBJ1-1	TGTGCCAGCAGCTTGTATAACTTTGAAGCTTTCTTT	CASSLYNFEAFF
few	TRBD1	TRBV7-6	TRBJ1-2	TGTGCCAGCAGCCTTTACAGGGGGTCTGGCTACACCTTC	CASSLYRGSGYTF
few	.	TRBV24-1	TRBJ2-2	TGTGCCACCAGTGATGTGGCAGCCGGGGAGCTGTTTTTT	CATSDVAAGELFF
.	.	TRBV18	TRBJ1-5	TGTGCCAGCTCGGCTAGACAGGGCAATCAGCCCCAGCATTTT	CASSARQGNQPQHF
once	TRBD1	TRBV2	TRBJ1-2	TGTGCCAGCAGTTTGCCCGGGACAGTCTATGGCTACACCTTC	CASSLPGTVYGYTF
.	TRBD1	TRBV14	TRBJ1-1	TGTGCCAGCAGTACAGGGGGCTATTCCAAGGACACTGAAGCTTTCTTT	CASSTGGYSKDTEAFF